This T cell receptor beta chain was obtained from a study of T cell responses to AZD1222 COVID-19 vaccine (dated by TCRdb to about 2021). In terms of the full investigation: AZD1222 recipients whose second dose came at about 4 weeks and those whose second dose came at about 12 weeks were combined into one group, since spike-specific TCR depth and breadth did not differ between the two schedules. TCR sequencing was performed for more than 230 trial participants, of whom 207 were given two doses of AZD1222 and approximately 26 were given two doses of MenACWY control vaccine. Enrollment into the trials was organized by age into subgroups of 18-55, 56-69 and 70-plus years, and those subgroups contained roughly 140, 27 and 60 TCR-sequenced participants, respectively.

Based on the germline V gene, the CDR1 and CDR2 sequences are MNHEY and SVGEGT. There are 14 amino acids in the CDR3, from cysteine to phenylalanine inclusive. Of all the DNA, just the CDR3 is kept, 42 bases in frame from base 1. Trimming at the junction amounts to 3 bases on V and 2 bases on J, and the germline ends lie 11 bases apart. What the study reported, not specific to this receptor: Nearly half of unique spike-specific TCRs reportedly recognized epitopes outside regions mutated in the B.1.351 and B.1.1.7 variants. The 56-69-year group was small, and its depth increase did not reach significance, likely because of low power. Most participants were white British and females outnumbered males, and the authors suggested that clonal diversity may have been underestimated. Conclusions about previously exposed vaccinees were limited because only a handful of AZD1222 recipients were SARS-CoV-2 seropositive at baseline. The vaccine-associated CD4 TCRs covered the entire spike protein, and the dominant responses fell in regions 160-218 and 743-854. After two AZD1222 doses, both the breadth and the depth of spike-specific TCRs were significantly higher than at day 0 and than in MenACWY recipients. Because no day 14 peak-response samples were available, repertoires were characterized only after the peak T cell response.

Points on this clone: The antigen it recognizes is unknown. It has no much larger one-base neighbor in the sample; base qualities were not kept.

The CDR3 regions of human TCRbeta chains were analyzed by immunosequencing. In the paper's pipeline: TCRs in the repertoires were matched against a reference library of SARS-CoV-2-specific TCRs that had been generated with the MIRA antigen-specificity platform. Breadth was defined as the fraction of unique TCRs that were SARS-CoV-2-associated. Depth was defined as the fraction of total T cells that were SARS-CoV-2-associated. Using the MIRA data, every spike-specific TCR was mapped to the spike region that the TCR reacted to and assigned to either a CD4 or a CD8 class. Log10-transformed breadth and depth values were compared by one-way ANOVA with Sidak's multiple comparisons tests. TCRdb re-hosts the immuneACCESS table, in-frame sequences only. Its copies lack some clones; in the studies checked, an unresolved V gene accounts for under half of them, and the cause for the rest is not known. V, J and clone size are those of that table, while D and trimming were read from the DNA. The sample table records roughly 81,000 clones; 86% of these occur just once. The ten largest clones take up approximately 8% of the sample.

The time point label on this specimen signifies: baseline before first vaccination. Vaccinee samples came from UK trials COV001 and COV002, including a single-blind randomized controlled phase 2/3 trial of AZD1222 (ChAdOx1 nCoV-19) in healthy adults. For TCRbeta chain sequencing, PBMC samples were collected from trial participants at day 0 and at day 28 after the second dose. Recombination joined TRBV6-2 or TRBV6-3 with TRBJ2-7; TRBD2 might be the D gene, on 6 matching bases. The sequence came from an adult in good health. The sequences come from peripheral blood, collected on day 0 of AZD1222 vaccination. The CDR3 is CASSYRLAPYEQYF. The bases read TGTGCCAGCAGTTATCGGCTAGCGCCCTACGAGCAGTACTTC.